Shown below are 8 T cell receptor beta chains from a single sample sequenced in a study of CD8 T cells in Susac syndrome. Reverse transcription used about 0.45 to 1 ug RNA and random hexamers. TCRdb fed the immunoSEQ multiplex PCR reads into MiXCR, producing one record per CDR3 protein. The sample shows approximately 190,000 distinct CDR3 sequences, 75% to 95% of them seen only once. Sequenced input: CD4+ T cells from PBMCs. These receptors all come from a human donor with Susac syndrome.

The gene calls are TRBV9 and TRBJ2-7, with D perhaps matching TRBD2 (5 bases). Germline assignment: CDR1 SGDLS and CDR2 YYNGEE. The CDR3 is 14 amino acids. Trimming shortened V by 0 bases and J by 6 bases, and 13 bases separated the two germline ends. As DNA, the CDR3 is TGTGCCAGCAGCGTAGGAGGGAGTTTTACCGAGCAGTACTTC. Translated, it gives CASSVGGSFTEQYF. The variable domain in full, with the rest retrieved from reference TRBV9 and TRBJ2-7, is DSGVTQTPKHLITATGQRVTLRCSPRSGDLSVYWYQQSLDQGLQFLIQYYNGEERAKGNILERFSAQQFPDLHSELNLSSLELGDSALYFCASSVGGSFTEQYFGPGTRLTVT.

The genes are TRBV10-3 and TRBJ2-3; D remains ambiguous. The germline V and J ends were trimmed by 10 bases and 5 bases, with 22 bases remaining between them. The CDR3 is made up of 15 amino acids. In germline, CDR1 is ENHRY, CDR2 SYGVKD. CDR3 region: CATIPYPGNRDTQYF. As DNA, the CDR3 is TGTGCCACCATACCTTACCCGGGTAATAGAGATACGCAGTATTTT.

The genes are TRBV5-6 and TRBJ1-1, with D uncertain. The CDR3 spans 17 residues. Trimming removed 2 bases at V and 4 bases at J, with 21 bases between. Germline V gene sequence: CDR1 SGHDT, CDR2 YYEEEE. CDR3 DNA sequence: TGTGCCAGCAGCTTCTTGGATCGGCAGCCGGGGAGCACTGAAGCTTTCTTT. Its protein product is CASSFLDRQPGSTEAFF.

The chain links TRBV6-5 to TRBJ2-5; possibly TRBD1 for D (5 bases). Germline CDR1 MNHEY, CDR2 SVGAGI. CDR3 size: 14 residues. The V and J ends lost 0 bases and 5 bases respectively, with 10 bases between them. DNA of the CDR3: TGTGCCAGCAGTTACTCGTACAGGATCGAGACCCAGTACTTC. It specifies CASSYSYRIETQYF.

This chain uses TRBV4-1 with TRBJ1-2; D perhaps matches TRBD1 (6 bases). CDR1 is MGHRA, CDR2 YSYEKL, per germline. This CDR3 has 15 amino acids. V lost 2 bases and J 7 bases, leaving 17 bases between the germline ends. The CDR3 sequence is CASSQSRTAGGGYTF. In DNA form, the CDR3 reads TGCGCCAGCAGCCAATCAAGGACAGCGGGAGGTGGCTACACCTTC.

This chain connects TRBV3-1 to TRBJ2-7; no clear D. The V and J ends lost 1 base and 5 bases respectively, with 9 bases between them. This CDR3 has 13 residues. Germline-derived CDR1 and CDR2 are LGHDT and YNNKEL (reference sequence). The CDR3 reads CASSQGDGNEQYF. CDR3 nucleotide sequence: TGTGCCAGCAGCCAAGGGGATGGGAACGAGCAGTACTTC.

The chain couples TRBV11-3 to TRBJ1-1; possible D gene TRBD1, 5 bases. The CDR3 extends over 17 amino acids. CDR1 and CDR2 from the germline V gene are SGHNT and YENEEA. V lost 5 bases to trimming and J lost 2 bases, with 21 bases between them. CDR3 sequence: CASSLDYGGRENTEAFF. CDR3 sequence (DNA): TGTGCCAGCAGCCTCGACTATGGGGGGAGGGAAAACACTGAAGCTTTCTTT.

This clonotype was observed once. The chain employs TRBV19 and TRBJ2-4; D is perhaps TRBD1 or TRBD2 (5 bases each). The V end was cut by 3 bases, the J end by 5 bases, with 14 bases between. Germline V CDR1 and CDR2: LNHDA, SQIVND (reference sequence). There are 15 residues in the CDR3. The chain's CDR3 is CASSIGGTIENIQYF. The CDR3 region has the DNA TGTGCCAGTAGTATTGGGGGAACGATCGAAAACATTCAGTACTTC.